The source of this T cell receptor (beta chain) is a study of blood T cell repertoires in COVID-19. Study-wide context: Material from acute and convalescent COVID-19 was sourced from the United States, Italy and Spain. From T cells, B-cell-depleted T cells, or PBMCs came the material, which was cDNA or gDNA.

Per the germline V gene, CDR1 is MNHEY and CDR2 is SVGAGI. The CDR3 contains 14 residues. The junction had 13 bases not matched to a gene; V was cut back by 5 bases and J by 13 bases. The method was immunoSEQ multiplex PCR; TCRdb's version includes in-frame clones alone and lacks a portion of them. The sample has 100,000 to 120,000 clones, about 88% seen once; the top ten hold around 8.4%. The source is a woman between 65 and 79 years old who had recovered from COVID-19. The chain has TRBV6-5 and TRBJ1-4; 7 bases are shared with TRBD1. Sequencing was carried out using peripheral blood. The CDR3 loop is CASSQYRGSSGLFF. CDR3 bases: TGTGCCAGCAGTCAATACAGGGGCTCGAGTGGACTGTTTTTT.